Following are 5 T cell receptor beta chains from one sample sequenced in a study of shared clonotypes between healthy human individuals. Clones were read by immunoSEQ multiplex PCR, and TCRdb kept only the in-frame ones, dropping some. The sample lists 2 million to 2.5 million clones, approximately 93% occurring once. The sequencing sample was made of naive CD4+ T cells from PBMCs. The subset: CD45RA+ positively selected. The source is a man aged 18 to 30 in good health. Some clones in this sample may be carry-over from other donors' samples.

The genes are TRBV9 and TRBJ2-1, with TRBD1 identical over 10 bases. The CDR3 runs 18 residues. Germline loops: CDR1 SGDLS, CDR2 YYNGEE. V shed 3 bases and J 10 bases; nucleotides not matched to a gene: 19. CDR3 sequence reads: CASSAGSKPGQGTGEQFF. CDR3 DNA sequence: TGTGCCAGCAGCGCGGGATCCAAACCGGGACAGGGGACTGGAGAGCAGTTCTTC.

The rearrangement uses TRBV28 and TRBJ2-7; D unresolved. The germline V and J ends were trimmed by 2 bases and 2 bases, with 10 bases remaining between them. The germline gives CDR1 MDHEN, CDR2 SYDVKM. CDR3 size: 14 residues. The CDR3 protein is CASSLPAPTYEQYF. CDR3 DNA: TGTGCCAGCAGTTTACCGGCACCAACCTACGAGCAGTACTTC.

The chain recombines TRBV7-8 with TRBJ2-7; TRBD1 aligns across 7 bases. Germline values: CDR1 SGHVS, CDR2 FQNEAQ. CDR3 length: 14 residues. V lost 5 bases to trimming and J lost 3 bases; unmatched junction nucleotides: 7. CDR3 sequence: CASSTRTGFYEQYF. As DNA, the CDR3 is TGTGCCAGCAGCACCAGGACAGGCTTCTACGAGCAGTACTTC. The complete variable domain, with remaining parts taken from reference TRBV7-8 and TRBJ2-7, reads GAGVSQSPRYKVAKRGQDVALRCDPISGHVSLFWYQQALGQGPEFLTYFQNEAQLDKSGLPSDRFFAERPEGSVSTLKIQRTQQEDSAVYLCASSTRTGFYEQYFGPGTRLTVT.

The J gene is TRBJ1-1, the V gene TRBV5-1; perhaps TRBD1 as D (5 bases). V was trimmed by 2 bases and J by 6 bases, leaving 17 bases between them. Germline CDR1 SGHRS, CDR2 YFSETQ. The CDR3 is 15 residues long. The CDR3 nucleotides are TGCGCCAGCAGCTTAACTCTTGGGGGGATGGCTGAAGCTTTCTTT. It yields the protein CASSLTLGGMAEAFF.

The chain has TRBV27 and TRBJ2-2, with 7 bases aligning to TRBD1. Germline values: CDR1 MNHEY, CDR2 SMNVEV (reference sequence). The length of the CDR3 is 15 residues. J lost 0 bases, V lost 5 bases, and 3 bases had no gene match. The CDR3, as DNA: TGTGCCAGCAGTCCCGGGACAGCGAACACCGGGGAGCTGTTTTTT. This encodes CASSPGTANTGELFF.